The present TCR beta chain was sequenced within a study of cytomegalovirus exposure and HLA in healthy donors. Findings of the study overall: With further analysis later on, most CMV-associated TCR beta chains appeared HLA-restricted. Rarity marked most TCR sequences, yet some public TCRs occurred in many donors. Sequencing depth roughly uniform across donors was assumed in presence/absence analyses.

Germline V gives CDR1 SQVTM, CDR2 ANQGSEA. This CDR3 is built from 11 residues. V was pared by 4 bases and J by 5 bases, with 8 bases between. As to this clone: Its antigen is currently unknown.

The PCR had 60 Vbeta and 13 Jbeta primers. TCRdb keeps only in-frame clones here, not all; method: immunoSEQ multiplex PCR. In the table there are about 130,000 clones, 70% to 85% of which are singletons. The gene calls are TRBV29-1 and TRBJ2-5; possible D gene TRBD1, 5 bases. This TCR was recovered from a woman aged 60-75 years in good health and CMV-seropositive. Sequencing input: PBMCs. CDR3 sequence: CSVARAETQYF. In nucleotides, the CDR3 is TGCAGCGTTGCCAGGGCGGAGACCCAGTACTTC.